Listed below are T cell receptor beta chains from one sample, sequenced in a study of T cells in Graves' hyperthyroidism and ophthalmopathy. TCRdb processed the multiplex PCR reads anew with MiXCR; each CDR3 protein has one entry. The profile shows approximately 590,000 distinct CDR3 sequences, approximately 15% of them singletons. Sequencing was performed on blood. The receptor set was obtained from a woman in her thirties with Graves' hyperthyroidism. Both conserved end residues are part of each CDR3. A D gene is named only where the DNA matches it firmly. The size field is filled for only some rows; it gives once, few, many or a size class.

TRBJ2-1 | many | TRBV2 | . | TGTGCCAGCAGTCCAGCTAGCGACTCCTACAATGAGCAGTTCTTC | CASSPASDSYNEQFF
TRBJ1-6 | many | TRBV2 | . | TGTGCCAGCAGTGAAGCGAGGCAGCATAATTCACCCCTCCACTTT | CASSEARQHNSPLHF
TRBJ2-1 | . | TRBV20-1 | TRBD1 | TGCAGTGCAGGGGGCTTTTCTAGCAATGAGCAGTTCTTC | CSAGGFSSNEQFF
TRBJ2-7 | once | TRBV4-3 | TRBD2 | TGCGCCAGCAGCCAAGGTTCAAGCGGGAGGTACTACGAGCAGTACTTC | CASSQGSSGRYYEQYF
TRBJ2-3 | many | TRBV24-1 | TRBD2 | TGTGCCACCAGTGATTTGAGCGGGACTAGCACAGATACGCAGTATTTT | CATSDLSGTSTDTQYF
TRBJ2-5 | . | TRBV7-2 | . | TGTGCCAGCAGCTTAGGCCATTCCGGGGAGACCCAGTACTTC | CASSLGHSGETQYF
TRBJ1-1 | many | TRBV6-1 | . | TGTGCCAGCAATAACCCCGGGACTCCTGAAGCTTTCTTT | CASNNPGTPEAFF
TRBJ2-5 | many | TRBV7-2 | . | TGTGCCAGCAGCTTAGTACGACAGCCCAAAGAGACCCAGTACTTC | CASSLVRQPKETQYF
TRBJ2-1 | few | TRBV15 | . | TGTGCCACCAGCAGAGATCTCTTCCGGGCAGACAATGAGCAGTTCTTC | CATSRDLFRADNEQFF
TRBJ2-5 | . | TRBV2 | . | TGCGCCAGCAGTGACCCGGGCCTGGGAGCCGAGACCCAGTACTTC | CASSDPGLGAETQYF
TRBJ2-7 | . | TRBV12-3/TRBV12-4 | TRBD1 | TGTGCCAGCGTCCCGCCGGGGACAGGGTCCAACGAGCAGTACTTC | CASVPPGTGSNEQYF
TRBJ2-1 | many | TRBV18 | . | TGTGCCAGCTCACCACTGACTACAAACTCCTACAATGAGCAGTTCTTC | CASSPLTTNSYNEQFF
TRBJ2-7 | many | TRBV5-1 | TRBD2 | TGCGCCAGCAGCTTGGATGGGCAGCGGGGTAACTACGAGCAGTACTTC | CASSLDGQRGNYEQYF
TRBJ2-3 | many | TRBV24-1 | . | TGTGCCACCAGTGATTCCGGGACTAGCACAGATACGCAGTATTTT | CATSDSGTSTDTQYF
TRBJ2-1 | many | TRBV5-1 | TRBD2 | TGCGCCAGCAGCTTGACTAGCGGGCCAGACAATGAGCAGTTCTTC | CASSLTSGPDNEQFF
TRBJ2-6 | . | TRBV18 | . | TGTGCCAGCTCACCACTAGGCGGGCCCCGCTCTGGGGCCAACGTCCTGACTTTC | CASSPLGGPRSGANVLTF
TRBJ1-5 | few | TRBV27 | . | TGTGCCAGCAGTTTATCGAGGGGCCCAAATCAGCCCCAGCATTTT | CASSLSRGPNQPQHF
TRBJ1-1 | many | TRBV5-1 | . | TGCGCCAGCAGCTTTGCCACAATGGACACTGAAGCTTTCTTT | CASSFATMDTEAFF
TRBJ2-2 | few | TRBV7-3 | . | TGTGCCAGCAGCCCCAGTCGGCGGGACTTAAGGGCGGGGGAGCTGTTTTTT | CASSPSRRDLRAGELFF
TRBJ2-7 | many | TRBV2 | TRBD1 | TGTGCCACCAGTGGACAGGGGATCTACGAGCAGTACTTC | CATSGQGIYEQYF
TRBJ2-7 | . | TRBV27 | TRBD1 | TGTGCCAGCACCCGGACAGGGGATTACGAGCAGTACTTC | CASTRTGDYEQYF
TRBJ1-1 | few | TRBV18 | TRBD1 | TGTGCCAGCTCACCACCAAACGGACAGGTCGGGACTGAAGCTTTCTTT | CASSPPNGQVGTEAFF